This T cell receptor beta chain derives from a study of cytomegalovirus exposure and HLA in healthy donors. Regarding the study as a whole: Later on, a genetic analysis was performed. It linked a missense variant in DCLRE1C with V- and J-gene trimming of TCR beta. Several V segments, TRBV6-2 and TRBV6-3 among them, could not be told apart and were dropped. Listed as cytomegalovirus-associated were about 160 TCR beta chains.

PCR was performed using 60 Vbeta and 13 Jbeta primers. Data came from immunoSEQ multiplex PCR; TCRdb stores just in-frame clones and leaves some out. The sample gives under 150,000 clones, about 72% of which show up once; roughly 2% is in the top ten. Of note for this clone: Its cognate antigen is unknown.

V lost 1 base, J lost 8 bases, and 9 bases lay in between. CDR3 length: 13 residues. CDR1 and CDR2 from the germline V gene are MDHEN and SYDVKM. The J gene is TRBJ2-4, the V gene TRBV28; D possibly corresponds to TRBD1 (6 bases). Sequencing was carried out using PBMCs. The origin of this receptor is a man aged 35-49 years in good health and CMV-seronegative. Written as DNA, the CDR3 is TGTGCCAGCAGTTTATCCCAGGGGCACATTCAGTACTTC. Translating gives CASSLSQGHIQYF.